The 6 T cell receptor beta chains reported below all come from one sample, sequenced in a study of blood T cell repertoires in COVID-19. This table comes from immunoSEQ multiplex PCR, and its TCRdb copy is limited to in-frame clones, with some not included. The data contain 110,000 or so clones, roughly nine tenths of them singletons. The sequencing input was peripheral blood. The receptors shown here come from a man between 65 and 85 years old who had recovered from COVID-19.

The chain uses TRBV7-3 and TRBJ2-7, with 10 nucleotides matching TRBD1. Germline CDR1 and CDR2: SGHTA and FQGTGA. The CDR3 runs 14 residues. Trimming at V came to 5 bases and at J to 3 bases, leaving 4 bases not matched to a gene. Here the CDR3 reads CASSPRDRGYEQYF. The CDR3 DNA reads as TGTGCCAGCAGCCCAAGGGACAGGGGCTACGAGCAGTACTTC.

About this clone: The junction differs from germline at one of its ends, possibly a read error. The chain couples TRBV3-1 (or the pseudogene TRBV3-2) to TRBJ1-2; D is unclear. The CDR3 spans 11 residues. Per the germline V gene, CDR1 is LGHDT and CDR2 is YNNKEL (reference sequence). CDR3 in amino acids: CASSSNSGYTF. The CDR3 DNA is TGTGCCAGCAGCTCAAACTCTGGCTACACCTTC.

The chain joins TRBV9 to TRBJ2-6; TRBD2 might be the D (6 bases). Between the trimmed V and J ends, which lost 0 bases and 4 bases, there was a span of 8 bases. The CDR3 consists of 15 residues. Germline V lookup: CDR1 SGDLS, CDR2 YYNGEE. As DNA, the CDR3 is TGTGCCAGCAGCGTAGAACTAGCCGGGGCCAACGTCCTGACTTTC. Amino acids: CASSVELAGANVLTF.

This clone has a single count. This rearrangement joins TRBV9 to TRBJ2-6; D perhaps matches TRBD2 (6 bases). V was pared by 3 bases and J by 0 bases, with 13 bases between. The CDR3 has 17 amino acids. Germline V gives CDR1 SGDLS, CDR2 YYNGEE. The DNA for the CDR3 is TGTGCCAGCAGCGGGTCGTGGGGGGTCTCTGGGGCCAACGTCCTGACTTTC. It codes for CASSGSWGVSGANVLTF.

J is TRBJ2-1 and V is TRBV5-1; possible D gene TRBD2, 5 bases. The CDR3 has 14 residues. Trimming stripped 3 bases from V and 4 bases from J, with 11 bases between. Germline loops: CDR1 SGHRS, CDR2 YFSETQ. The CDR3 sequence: CASSSGNWYNEQFF. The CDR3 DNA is TGCGCCAGCAGCTCGGGGAACTGGTACAATGAGCAGTTCTTC.

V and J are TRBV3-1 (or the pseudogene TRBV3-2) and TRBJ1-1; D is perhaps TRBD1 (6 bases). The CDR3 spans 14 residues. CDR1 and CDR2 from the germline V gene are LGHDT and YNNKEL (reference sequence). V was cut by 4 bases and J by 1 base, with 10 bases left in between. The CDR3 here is CASSPTGSNTEAFF. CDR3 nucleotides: TGTGCCAGCAGCCCGACAGGCTCGAACACTGAAGCTTTCTTT.